Below are 3 T cell receptor beta chains sequenced from a single sample in a study of T-cell reconstitution after alpha-beta-depleted transplantation in children (TCRdb year 2016). The library was generated by PCR. TCRdb records Illumina HiSeq 2500 as the sequencer. Molecular barcoding was employed in the preparation of TCR libraries, with unique molecular identifiers being used to normalize TCRbeta repertoire quantification. TCRdb reran the public reads through fastp at Q25 and MiXCR, keeping productive beta chains. Every CDR3 protein is listed once, alongside the most common genes and DNA of its rows. The sample table records hundreds of thousands of distinct CDR3 sequences; 15% to 20% of these occur just once. Of the sample, 1.1% falls within the top ten clones. This material consisted of PBMCs from the stem cell graft donor, taken from the stem cell graft. These TCRs come from a human donor who donated a stem cell graft to a child with acute myeloid leukemia.

The chain combines TRBV12-3 or TRBV12-4 with TRBJ2-1; TRBD1 matches at 9 bases. This CDR3 comprises 15 residues. J was trimmed by 6 bases and V by 6 bases; bases with no gene match: 9. The CDR3 nucleotides read TGTGCCAGCAGCCCCGGGACAGGGCTTCGCAATGAGCAGTTCTTC. Its translation is CASSPGTGLRNEQFF.

The CDR3 DNA follows: TGTGCCAGCAGCCATAGGGACTTTCCCAAGACTGGAAACACCATATATTTT. It translates to CASSHRDFPKTGNTIYF. The rearrangement uses TRBV7-8 and TRBJ1-3; D is possibly TRBD1 (5 bases). CDR1 and CDR2 from the germline V gene are SGHVS and FQNEAQ. The CDR3 has 17 residues. Trimming removed 5 bases from V and 2 bases from J, with 19 bases in between.

There are a few counts of this clonotype. The rearrangement uses TRBV5-1 and TRBJ2-7, with 7 bases matching TRBD1. The CDR3 length is 13 residues. Germline CDR1 is SGHRS and CDR2 is YFSETQ. V was pared by 4 bases and J by 7 bases, with 8 bases of the junction left unmatched. As DNA, the CDR3 is TGCGCCAGCAGCGATCCAGGACAGGCTGAGCAGTACGTC. As protein: CASSDPGQAEQYV.